This T cell receptor (beta chain) was found in a study of T cell responses to AZD1222 COVID-19 vaccine. Study results and caveats: Of spike-specific TCRs, nearly half reportedly target regions left unmutated in variants. Repertoires were collected only later (after the peak T cell response had occurred). Spike-specific TCR depth and breadth grew after two AZD1222 doses.

Notes on this clone: What it binds is not known. This sample also contains other DNA sequences that code for the same CDR3.

Some clones are missing from TCRdb's copy, which holds only in-frame ones; the method was immunoSEQ multiplex PCR. The sample yields roughly 42,000 clones, around 80% seen once. V was pared by 7 bases and J by 0 bases, with 3 bases between. The CDR3 extends over 11 amino acids. The V gene's germline CDR1 is MDHEN and CDR2 SYDVKM. Source: peripheral blood, taken on day 0 of AZD1222 vaccination. This chain joins TRBV28 and TRBJ1-2; D remains unclear. This TCR derives from an adult in good health. As DNA, the CDR3 is TGTGCCAGCACCTCTAACTATGGCTACACCTTC. Translating gives CASTSNYGYTF.